The rows below give T cell receptor beta chains drawn from one sample of a study of blood T cell repertoires in COVID-19. The data were produced by immunoSEQ multiplex PCR, yet TCRdb's version contains in-frame clones alone and is incomplete. The sample has roughly 380,000 clones, over 85% seen once. Sequencing was carried out using peripheral blood. The source is a woman aged 60-75 years with COVID-19, enrolled during active disease. Both conserved end residues are part of each CDR3. The order of the fields is V gene, clone size, D gene, J gene, CDR3 protein, CDR3 DNA. The D gene is left open where the match is weak. The listing skips clone size in some rows; elsewhere it reads once, few, many or a size class.

TRBV19,.,TRBD2,TRBJ2-6,CASSLRGLAGNSGANVLTF,TGTGCCAGTAGTCTCCGGGGACTAGCGGGGAACTCTGGGGCCAACGTCCTGACTTTC
TRBV7-9,.,TRBD1,TRBJ1-1,CASSEQGWNTEAFF,TGTGCCAGCAGCGAACAGGGGTGGAACACTGAAGCTTTCTTT
TRBV18,.,.,TRBJ1-4,CASSPLGTGREKLFF,TGTGCCAGCTCACCGTTAGGCACGGGGAGGGAAAAACTGTTTTTT
TRBV9,.,.,TRBJ1-2,CASSDSPREVVNYGYTF,TGTGCCAGCAGCGACTCACCCAGGGAAGTCGTCAACTATGGCTACACCTTC
TRBV6-5,.,.,TRBJ1-1,CASSYRGNTEAFF,TGTGCCAGCAGTTACAGGGGGAACACTGAAGCTTTCTTT
TRBV30,few,TRBD1,TRBJ1-1,CAWSRQGALNTEAFF,TGTGCCTGGAGTCGGCAGGGGGCCCTGAACACTGAAGCTTTCTTT
TRBV5-1,.,TRBD2,TRBJ2-1,CASSRGLAGGPDNEQFF,TGCGCCAGCAGCAGAGGACTAGCGGGGGGGCCGGACAATGAGCAGTTCTTC
TRBV15,.,.,TRBJ1-1,CATSRDLRTDIEAFF,TGTGCCACCAGCAGAGATCTTCGGACAGACATCGAAGCTTTCTTT
TRBV6-7,.,.,TRBJ2-7,CASSYEGGREQYF,TGTGCCAGCAGTTACGAAGGGGGACGCGAGCAGTACTTC
TRBV6-6,.,.,TRBJ1-2,CASRLSENYGYTF,TGTGCCAGCAGGCTTTCAGAAAACTATGGCTACACCTTC
TRBV7-9,.,.,TRBJ1-2,CASSLALDRNYGYTF,TGTGCCAGCAGCTTAGCACTGGACAGAAACTATGGCTACACCTTC
TRBV5-1,once,TRBD1,TRBJ2-6,CASTRDRSSGANVLTF,TGCGCCAGCACGCGGGACAGGTCTTCTGGGGCCAACGTCCTGACTTTC
TRBV19,.,.,TRBJ2-1,CASSNPTGDEQFF,TGTGCCAGTAGTAATCCTACCGGAGATGAGCAGTTCTTC
TRBV19,.,TRBD1,TRBJ1-1,CASSMGDRYTEAFF,TGTGCCAGTAGTATGGGGGACAGATACACTGAAGCTTTCTTT
TRBV29-1,.,.,TRBJ1-1,CSVRTARGTTEAFF,TGCAGCGTAAGGACAGCCCGGGGTACAACTGAAGCTTTCTTT
TRBV28,.,.,TRBJ1-1,CASSLGGGGAFF,TGTGCCAGCAGTTTAGGGGGAGGTGGGGCTTTCTTT
TRBV5-6,.,TRBD1,TRBJ1-2,CASSLLEGAEGGYTF,TGTGCCAGCAGCTTGTTAGAGGGGGCAGAGGGAGGCTACACCTTC
TRBV3-1/TRBV3-2,.,.,TRBJ1-5,CASSQGASGQPQHF,TGTGCCAGCAGCCAGGGGGCCAGTGGTCAGCCCCAGCATTTT
TRBV5-1,few,.,TRBJ1-5,CASSLAGNNQPQHF,TGCGCCAGCAGCTTGGCGGGGAATAATCAGCCCCAGCATTTT
TRBV29-1,once,.,TRBJ1-5,CSVKEGGNQPQHF,TGCAGCGTTAAGGAGGGAGGCAATCAGCCCCAGCATTTT
TRBV3-1/TRBV3-2,.,.,TRBJ1-2,CASSQNQGIHGYTF,TGTGCCAGCAGCCAAAATCAGGGTATACATGGCTACACCTTC
TRBV6-5,few,TRBD1,TRBJ2-1,CASSTGGGEQFF,TGTGCCAGCAGTACAGGGGGCGGTGAGCAGTTCTTC
TRBV11-2,.,.,TRBJ2-1,CASSLVGLGINEQFF,TGTGCCAGCAGCTTAGTCGGTCTCGGGATCAATGAGCAGTTCTTC
TRBV7-2,.,TRBD2,TRBJ2-7,CASSLTGGPDEQYF,TGTGCCAGCAGCTTAACGGGGGGGCCGGACGAGCAGTACTTC
TRBV6-6,.,.,TRBJ1-4,CASSNQQGFGDEKLFF,TGTGCCAGCAGTAACCAACAGGGCTTTGGAGATGAAAAACTGTTTTTT
TRBV4-1,.,TRBD1,TRBJ1-3,CASSQDTGANTIYF,TGCGCCAGCAGCCAAGATACAGGGGCGAACACCATATATTTT
TRBV5-1,.,.,TRBJ1-2,CASSPGGGGNYGYTF,TGCGCCAGCAGCCCCGGCGGGGGGGGGAACTATGGCTACACCTTC
TRBV3-1/TRBV3-2,.,.,TRBJ2-3,CASSQVGGPDTQYF,TGTGCCAGCAGCCAAGTGGGAGGTCCAGATACGCAGTATTTT
TRBV28,.,TRBD1,TRBJ1-2,CASSFGTGGYGYTF,TGTGCCAGCAGTTTTGGGACAGGGGGCTATGGCTACACCTTC
TRBV4-1,.,TRBD2,TRBJ2-7,CASSRAGLAGDFYGQYF,TGCGCCAGCAGCCGAGCGGGACTAGCGGGGGACTTTTATGGGCAGTACTTC
TRBV4-2,.,.,TRBJ2-7,CASSPHAGDTYEQYF,TGTGCCAGCAGCCCCCACGCGGGGGACACCTACGAGCAGTACTTC
TRBV18,.,.,TRBJ1-4,CASSPLRAGVGEKLFF,TGTGCCAGCTCACCACTGCGAGCAGGGGTTGGTGAAAAACTGTTTTTT
TRBV7-3,.,TRBD1,TRBJ2-1,CASSLDRESYNEQFF,TGTGCCAGCAGCTTGGACAGGGAGTCCTACAATGAGCAGTTCTTC
TRBV11-2,.,.,TRBJ1-4,CASSLTATNEKLFF,TGTGCCAGCAGCTTAACTGCAACTAATGAAAAACTGTTTTTT
TRBV4-2,.,TRBD1,TRBJ1-6,CASSQQSGTAYNSPLHF,TGTGCCAGCAGCCAACAATCCGGGACAGCATATAATTCACCCCTCCACTTT
TRBV10-3,.,TRBD1,TRBJ1-1,CAISESSRGEAFF,TGTGCCATCAGTGAGTCGAGCAGGGGGGAAGCTTTCTTT
TRBV6-6,.,.,TRBJ2-5,CASSNRDPPETQYF,TGTGCCAGCAGCAACAGGGATCCCCCCGAGACCCAGTACTTC
TRBV7-2,.,TRBD2,TRBJ2-2,CASSLHGLAGGRTGELFF,TGTGCCAGCAGCTTACACGGACTAGCGGGGGGGCGAACCGGGGAGCTGTTTTTT
TRBV6-5,once,.,TRBJ1-2,CASSYRGSSILGYTF,TGTGCCAGCAGTTACCGCGGCAGTTCCATTTTAGGCTACACCTTC
TRBV7-9,.,TRBD1,TRBJ1-2,CASSQTGAGYTF,TGTGCCAGCAGCCAAACAGGGGCCGGCTACACCTTC
TRBV5-4,.,TRBD2,TRBJ2-3,CASSLGSSGGIDTQYF,TGTGCCAGCAGCTTGGGTTCTAGCGGGGGAATAGATACGCAGTATTTT
TRBV9,.,TRBD1,TRBJ2-3,CASSVRQGALTDTQYF,TGTGCCAGCAGCGTGAGACAGGGGGCGCTAACAGATACGCAGTATTTT
TRBV2,.,TRBD1,TRBJ1-5,CASVLDRLPNQPQHF,TGTGCCAGCGTGTTGGACAGGCTACCCAATCAGCCCCAGCATTTT